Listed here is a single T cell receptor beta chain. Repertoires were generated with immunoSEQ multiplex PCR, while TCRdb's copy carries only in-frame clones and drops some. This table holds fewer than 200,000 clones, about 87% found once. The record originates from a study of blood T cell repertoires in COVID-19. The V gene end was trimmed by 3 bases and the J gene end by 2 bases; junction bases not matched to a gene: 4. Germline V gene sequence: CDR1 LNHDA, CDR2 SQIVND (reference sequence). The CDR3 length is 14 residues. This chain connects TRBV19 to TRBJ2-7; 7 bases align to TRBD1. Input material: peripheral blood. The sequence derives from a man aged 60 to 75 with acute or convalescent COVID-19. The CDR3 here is CASSIGQEAYEQYF. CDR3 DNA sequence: TGTGCCAGTAGTATTGGACAGGAAGCCTACGAGCAGTACTTC.